These 3 T cell receptor beta chains came from one sample sequenced in a study of T cell repertoires in cytomegalovirus infection. TCRdb re-analysed the reads in MiXCR, keeping a single row per CDR3 protein. Of about 150,000 distinct CDR3 sequences listed, 23% are singletons. Material for sequencing was PBMCs. These receptors originate from a human donor in good health (CMV status not recorded). Some clones in this sample may be carry-over from other donors' samples.

This clonotype has more than one count but fewer than ten. The CDR3 reads CASSPYKTGGATEAFF. The CDR3, as DNA: TGTGCCAGCAGCCCATACAAGACAGGGGGCGCCACTGAAGCTTTCTTT. The chain recombines TRBV4-2 with TRBJ1-1; TRBD1 matches 10 bases. Germline V gene sequence: CDR1 LGHNA, CDR2 YNFKEQ. The CDR3 contains 16 residues. The J segment lost 4 bases and the V segment lost 4 bases, leaving 9 bases of the junction unmatched.

The gene calls are TRBV7-9 and TRBJ1-6; D is unclear. The CDR3 has 14 residues. Trimming cost V 2 bases and J 5 bases, with 7 bases left between them. Germline CDR1 SEHNR, CDR2 FQNEAQ (reference sequence). CDR3 protein: CASSLTDNNSPLHF. CDR3 coding DNA: TGTGCCAGCAGCTTAACCGATAATAATTCACCCCTCCACTTT.

The genes are TRBV4-1 and TRBJ1-2; no reliable D call. This CDR3 is built from 12 residues. V was trimmed by 0 bases and J by 9 bases, leaving 8 bases between them. The germline V gene has CDR1 MGHRA and CDR2 YSYEKL. The CDR3 nucleotides read TGCGCCAGCAGCCAAGACCCTGTGAGCTACACCTTC. Protein: CASSQDPVSYTF.